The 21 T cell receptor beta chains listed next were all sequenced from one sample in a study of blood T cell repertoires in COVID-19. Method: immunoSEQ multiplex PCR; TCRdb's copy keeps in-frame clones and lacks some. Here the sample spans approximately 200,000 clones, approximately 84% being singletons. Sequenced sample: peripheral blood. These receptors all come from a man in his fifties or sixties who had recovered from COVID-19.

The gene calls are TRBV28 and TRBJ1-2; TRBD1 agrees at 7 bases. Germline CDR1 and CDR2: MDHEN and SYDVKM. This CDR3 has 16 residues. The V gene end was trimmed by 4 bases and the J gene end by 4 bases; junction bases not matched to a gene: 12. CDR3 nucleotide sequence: TGTGCCAGCAGTTCCAGGGGGACCACACCTCCCTATGGCTACACCTTC. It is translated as CASSSRGTTPPYGYTF.

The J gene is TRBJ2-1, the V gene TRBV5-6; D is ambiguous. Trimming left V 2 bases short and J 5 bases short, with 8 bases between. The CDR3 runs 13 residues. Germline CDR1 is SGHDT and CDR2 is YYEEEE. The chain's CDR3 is CASSLDGDNEQFF. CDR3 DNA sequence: TGTGCCAGCAGCTTAGACGGAGACAATGAGCAGTTCTTC.

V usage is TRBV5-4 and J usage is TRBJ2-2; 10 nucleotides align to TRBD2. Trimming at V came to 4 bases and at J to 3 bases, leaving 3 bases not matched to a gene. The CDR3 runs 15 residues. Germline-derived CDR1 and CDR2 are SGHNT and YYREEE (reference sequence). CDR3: CASSPGLADTGELFF. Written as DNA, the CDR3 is TGTGCCAGCAGCCCCGGACTAGCGGACACCGGGGAGCTGTTTTTT.

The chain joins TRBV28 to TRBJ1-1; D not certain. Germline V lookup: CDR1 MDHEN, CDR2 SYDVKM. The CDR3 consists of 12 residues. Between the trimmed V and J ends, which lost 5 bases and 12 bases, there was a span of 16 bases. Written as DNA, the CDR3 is TGTGCCAGCAGTATTTACGGGTTGGCTCCTTTCTTT. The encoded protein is CASSIYGLAPFF. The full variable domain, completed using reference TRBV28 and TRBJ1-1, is DVKVTQSSRYLVKRTGEKVFLECVQDMDHENMFWYRQDPGLGLRLIYFSYDVKMKEKGDIPEGYSVSREKKERFSLILESASTNQTSMYLCASSIYGLAPFFGQGTRLTVV.

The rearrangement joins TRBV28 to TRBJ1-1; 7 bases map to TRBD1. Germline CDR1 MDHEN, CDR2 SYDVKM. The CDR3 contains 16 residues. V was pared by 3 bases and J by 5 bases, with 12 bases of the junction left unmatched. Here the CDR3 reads CASSFWGRGRRTEAFF. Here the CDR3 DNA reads TGTGCCAGCAGTTTTTGGGGCAGGGGGAGGAGAACTGAAGCTTTCTTT.

The CDR3: CASRDRGEPDTQYF. In DNA, the CDR3 is TGCGCCAGCCGGGACAGGGGGGAGCCAGATACGCAGTATTTT. The chain uses TRBV10-2 and TRBJ2-3; 11 bases map to TRBD1. V lost 8 bases to trimming and J lost 4 bases; unmatched junction nucleotides: 5. The CDR3 covers 14 residues. From germline, CDR1 is WSHSY and CDR2 SAAADI.

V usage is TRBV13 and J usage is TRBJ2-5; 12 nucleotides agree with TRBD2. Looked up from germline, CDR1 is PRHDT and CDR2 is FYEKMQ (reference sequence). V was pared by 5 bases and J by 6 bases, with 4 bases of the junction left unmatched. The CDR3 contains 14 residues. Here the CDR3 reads CASSRTSGKKTQYF. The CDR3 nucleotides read TGTGCCAGCAGCCGGACTAGCGGGAAAAAGACCCAGTACTTC.

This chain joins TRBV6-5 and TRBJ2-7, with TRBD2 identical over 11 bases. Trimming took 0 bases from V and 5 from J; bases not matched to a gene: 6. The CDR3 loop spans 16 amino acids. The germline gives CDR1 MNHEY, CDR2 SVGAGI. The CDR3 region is CASSYSRTSGSNEQYF. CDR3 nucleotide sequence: TGTGCCAGCAGTTACTCGAGAACTAGCGGGAGTAACGAGCAGTACTTC.

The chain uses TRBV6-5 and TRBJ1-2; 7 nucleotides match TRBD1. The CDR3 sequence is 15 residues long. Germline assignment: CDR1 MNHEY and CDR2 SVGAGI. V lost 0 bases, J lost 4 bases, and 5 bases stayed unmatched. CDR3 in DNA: TGTGCCAGCAGTTACTCGAACAGGGGCGGCTATGGCTACACCTTC. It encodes CASSYSNRGGYGYTF.

CDR3 amino acids: CASSQPGLSYEQYF. Written as DNA, the CDR3 is TGTGCCAGCAGTCAGCCGGGACTATCCTACGAGCAGTACTTC. The rearrangement joins TRBV6-5 to TRBJ2-7, with 7 bases lining up with TRBD2. This CDR3 spans 14 amino acids. Germline CDR1 is MNHEY and CDR2 is SVGAGI. V shed 5 bases and J 1 base; nucleotides not matched to a gene: 5.

The CDR3 DNA is TGTGCCAGCAGTTTGCGAGACGAGCAGTACTTC. It specifies CASSLRDEQYF. The chain carries TRBV28 and TRBJ2-7; D is unresolved. Between the trimmed V and J ends, which lost 3 bases and 5 bases, there was a span of 5 bases. Looked up from germline, CDR1 is MDHEN and CDR2 is SYDVKM. The CDR3 runs 11 residues.

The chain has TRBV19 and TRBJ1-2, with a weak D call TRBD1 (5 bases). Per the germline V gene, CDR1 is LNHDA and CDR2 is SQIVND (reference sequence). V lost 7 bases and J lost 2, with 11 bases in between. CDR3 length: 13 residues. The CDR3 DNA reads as TGTGCCAGTAAAGACGGGGGAAACTATGGCTACACCTTC. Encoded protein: CASKDGGNYGYTF.

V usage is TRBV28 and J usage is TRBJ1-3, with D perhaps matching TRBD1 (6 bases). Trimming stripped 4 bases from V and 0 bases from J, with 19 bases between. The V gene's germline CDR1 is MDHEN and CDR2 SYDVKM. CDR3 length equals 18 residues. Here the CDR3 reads CASSSYWTAEGSGNTIYF. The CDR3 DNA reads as TGTGCCAGCAGTTCCTATTGGACAGCCGAAGGCTCTGGAAACACCATATATTTT.

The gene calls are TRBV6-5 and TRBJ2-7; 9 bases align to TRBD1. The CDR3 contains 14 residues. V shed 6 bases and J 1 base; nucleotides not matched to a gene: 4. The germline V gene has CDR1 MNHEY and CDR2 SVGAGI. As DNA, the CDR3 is TGTGCCAGCAGGCCGGACAGGGGATCCTACGAGCAGTACTTC. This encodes CASRPDRGSYEQYF.

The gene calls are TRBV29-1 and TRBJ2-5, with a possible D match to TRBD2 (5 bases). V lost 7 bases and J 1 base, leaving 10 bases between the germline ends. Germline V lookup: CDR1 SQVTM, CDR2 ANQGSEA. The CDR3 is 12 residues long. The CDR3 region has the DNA TGCAGCGGTACGACTACCCAAGAGACCCAGTACTTC. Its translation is CSGTTTQETQYF. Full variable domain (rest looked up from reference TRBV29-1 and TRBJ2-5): SAVISQKPSRDICQRGTSLTIQCQVDSQVTMMFWYRQQPGQSLTLIATANQGSEATYESGFVIDKFPISRPNLTFSTLTVSNMSPEDSSIYLCSGTTTQETQYFGPGTRLLVL.

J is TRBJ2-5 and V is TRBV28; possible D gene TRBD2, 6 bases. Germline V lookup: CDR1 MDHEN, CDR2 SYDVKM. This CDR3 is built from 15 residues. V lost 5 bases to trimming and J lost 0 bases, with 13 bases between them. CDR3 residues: CASSGGTRYQETQYF. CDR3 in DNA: TGTGCCAGCAGTGGAGGGACCCGGTACCAAGAGACCCAGTACTTC.

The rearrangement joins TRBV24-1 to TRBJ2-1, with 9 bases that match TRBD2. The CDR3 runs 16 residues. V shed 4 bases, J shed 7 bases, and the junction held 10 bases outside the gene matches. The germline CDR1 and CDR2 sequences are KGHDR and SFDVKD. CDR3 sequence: CATSEGGSGRKNEQFF. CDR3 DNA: TGTGCCACCAGTGAAGGTGGGAGCGGGAGGAAGAATGAGCAGTTCTTC.

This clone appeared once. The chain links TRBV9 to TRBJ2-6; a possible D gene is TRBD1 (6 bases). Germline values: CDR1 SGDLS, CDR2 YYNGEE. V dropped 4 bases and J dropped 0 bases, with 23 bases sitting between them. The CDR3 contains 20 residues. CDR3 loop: CASSLAQSGHPSSGANVLTF. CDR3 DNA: TGTGCCAGCAGCCTAGCCCAATCGGGACACCCGTCCTCTGGGGCCAACGTCCTGACTTTC.

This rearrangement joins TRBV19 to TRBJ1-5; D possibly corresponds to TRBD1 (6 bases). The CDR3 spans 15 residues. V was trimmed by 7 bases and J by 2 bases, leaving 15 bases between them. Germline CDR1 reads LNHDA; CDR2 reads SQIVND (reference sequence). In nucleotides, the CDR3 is TGTGCCAGTACCACAGTCGACAGGCGCAATCAGCCCCAGCATTTT. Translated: CASTTVDRRNQPQHF.

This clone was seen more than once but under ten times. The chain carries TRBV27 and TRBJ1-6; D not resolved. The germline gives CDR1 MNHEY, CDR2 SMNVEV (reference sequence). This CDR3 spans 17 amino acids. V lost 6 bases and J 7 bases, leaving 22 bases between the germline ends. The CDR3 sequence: CASRLRGSGRRNSPLHF. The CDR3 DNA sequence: TGTGCCAGCAGGCTCCGGGGTAGTGGACGGAGAAATTCACCCCTCCACTTT.

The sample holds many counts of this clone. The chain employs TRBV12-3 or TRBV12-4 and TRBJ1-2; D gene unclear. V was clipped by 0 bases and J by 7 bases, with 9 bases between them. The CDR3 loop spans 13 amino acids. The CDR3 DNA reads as TGTGCCAGCAGTTTAGCGCGGGAGACTGGCTACACCTTC. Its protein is CASSLARETGYTF.